This TCR beta chain was sequenced for a study of response to subunit inactivated influenza vaccine. TCRdb redid the calling of the RT-PCR reads with MiXCR, one entry per CDR3 protein. Altogether 300,000 to 350,000 distinct CDR3 sequences are present, 20% to 25% being singletons, with the ten largest covering roughly a tenth. The CDR3 runs to 12 residues. J was trimmed by 9 bases and V by 6 bases; bases with no gene match: 7. Specimen: PBMCs from blood, collected approximately 20 months after vaccination. This receptor was taken from a man between 50 and 75 years old who received an inactivated influenza vaccine. The gene calls are TRBV12-3 or TRBV12-4 and TRBJ1-1, with 7 bases fitting TRBD1. In DNA form, the CDR3 reads TGTGCCAGCAGCAAGGGACAGACTAAAGCTTTCTTT. It yields the protein CASSKGQTKAFF.